Listed below are T cell receptor beta chains from one sample, sequenced in a study of graft-versus-host responses after intestinal transplantation. The antigens for these receptors are not known. The method was immunoSEQ multiplex PCR; TCRdb's version includes in-frame clones alone and lacks a portion of them. This repertoire shows around 110,000 clones, roughly 86% found once; its top ten account for 0.71%. The starting material was unstimulated CD4+ T cells sorted from spleen or lymph node cells, obtained before transplant. The receptors originated from a human donor who was the organ donor for an intestinal transplant. Each CDR3 is given with its conserved first and last residue. A D gene is named only where the DNA matches it firmly. For some rows the clone size is stated as once, few or many, or as a class when expanded; others skip it.

D: -; J: TRBJ1-6; V: TRBV6-5; size: once; length: 14; CDR3: CASSAYRGYSPLHF; DNA: TGTGCCAGCAGTGCTTACAGAGGGTACTCACCCCTCCACTTT
D: -; J: TRBJ2-3; V: TRBV2; size: -; length: 18; CDR3: CASSEEGSYHLSTDTQYF; DNA: TGTGCCAGCAGTGAGGAAGGGTCCTACCACCTTAGCACAGATACGCAGTATTTT
D: -; J: TRBJ2-7; V: TRBV30; size: -; length: 14; CDR3: CAWSWGYNSYEQYF; DNA: TGTGCCTGGAGTTGGGGGTACAACTCCTACGAGCAGTACTTC
D: TRBD1; J: TRBJ2-7; V: TRBV5-1; size: -; length: 15; CDR3: CASSFSRGRAYEQYF; DNA: TGCGCCAGCAGCTTCAGCAGGGGGCGAGCCTACGAGCAGTACTTC
D: -; J: TRBJ2-1; V: TRBV10-3; size: once; length: 12; CDR3: CAISVGDNEQFF; DNA: TGTGCCATCAGTGTCGGCGACAATGAGCAGTTCTTC
D: -; J: TRBJ2-5; V: TRBV5-4; size: -; length: 15; CDR3: CASSLVPQGGRTQYF; DNA: TGTGCCAGCAGCTTGGTCCCGCAGGGCGGTCGGACCCAGTACTTC
D: TRBD2; J: TRBJ2-3; V: TRBV12-5; size: -; length: 18; CDR3: CASGSIKTSGVPTDTQYF; DNA: TGTGCTAGTGGATCAATCAAGACTAGCGGAGTACCCACAGATACGCAGTATTTT
D: TRBD1; J: TRBJ1-6; V: TRBV2; size: once; length: 14; CDR3: CASRGQGLSSPLHF; DNA: TGTGCCAGCAGGGGACAGGGTTTGAGTTCACCCCTCCACTTT
D: TRBD1; J: TRBJ1-1; V: TRBV6-5; size: -; length: 14; CDR3: CASRRTGGGPEAFF; DNA: TGTGCCAGCAGGCGGACAGGGGGCGGCCCTGAAGCTTTCTTT
D: -; J: TRBJ1-3; V: TRBV7-9; size: once; length: 13; CDR3: CASSPGGGNTIYF; DNA: TGTGCCAGCAGCCCCGGGGGAGGAAACACCATATATTTT
D: -; J: TRBJ2-7; V: TRBV6-5; size: -; length: 15; CDR3: CASSYSPVGGPEQYF; DNA: TGTGCCAGCAGTTACTCCCCCGTTGGCGGACCCGAGCAGTACTTC
D: -; J: TRBJ2-3; V: TRBV6-5; size: -; length: 15; CDR3: CASSYGGTSTDTQYF; DNA: TGTGCCAGCAGTTACGGCGGGACTAGCACAGATACGCAGTATTTT
D: -; J: TRBJ2-7; V: TRBV11-2; size: -; length: 14; CDR3: CASSFPGALYEQYF; DNA: TGTGCCAGCAGCTTTCCGGGGGCCTTATACGAGCAGTACTTC
D: -; J: TRBJ1-6; V: TRBV23-1; size: -; length: 15; CDR3: CASSQSSAGVSPLHF; DNA: TGCGCCAGCAGTCAATCTTCGGCAGGGGTGTCACCCCTCCACTTT
D: -; J: TRBJ2-7; V: TRBV21-1; size: -; length: 18; CDR3: CASSKCITFDLSSYEQYF; DNA: TGTGCCAGCAGCAAATGCATCACATTTGACCTTAGCTCCTACGAGCAGTACTTC
D: -; J: TRBJ2-7; V: TRBV11-2; size: -; length: 15; CDR3: CASSLGLDISYEQYF; DNA: TGTGCCAGCAGCTTGGGTCTGGACATCTCCTACGAGCAGTACTTC
D: -; J: TRBJ1-1; V: TRBV6-9; size: -; length: 12; CDR3: CASSYEGSKAFF; DNA: TGTGCCAGCAGTTACGAGGGTTCCAAAGCTTTCTTT
D: -; J: TRBJ1-2; V: TRBV28; size: -; length: 16; CDR3: CASSLLGRGSNYGYTF; DNA: TGTGCCAGCAGCCTACTAGGGAGGGGGTCTAACTATGGCTACACCTTC
D: TRBD2; J: TRBJ2-7; V: TRBV11-3; size: -; length: 16; CDR3: CASSLDAVAGENEQYF; DNA: TGTGCCAGCAGCTTAGATGCGGTAGCGGGAGAGAACGAGCAGTACTTC
D: -; J: TRBJ2-2; V: TRBV19; size: few; length: 14; CDR3: CASSIGQSTGELFF; DNA: TGTGCCAGTAGTATAGGTCAGTCGACCGGGGAGCTGTTTTTT
D: -; J: TRBJ1-2; V: TRBV2; size: -; length: 14; CDR3: CASSEYGHTYGYTF; DNA: TGTGCCAGCAGTGAATACGGACACACCTATGGCTACACCTTC
D: -; J: TRBJ1-2; V: TRBV6-4; size: -; length: 13; CDR3: CASSDNGFGGYTF; DNA: TGTGCCAGCAGTGATAATGGGTTTGGTGGCTACACCTTC
D: -; J: TRBJ2-7; V: TRBV6-6; size: -; length: 16; CDR3: CASSYSRGAATYEQYF; DNA: TGTGCCAGCAGTTACTCGAGGGGGGCAGCAACCTACGAGCAGTACTTC
D: TRBD2; J: TRBJ2-7; V: TRBV7-2; size: -; length: 14; CDR3: CASSLGLAYPEQYF; DNA: TGTGCCAGCAGCTTGGGACTAGCCTACCCCGAGCAGTACTTC
D: -; J: TRBJ1-2; V: TRBV5-4; size: -; length: 13; CDR3: CASSPSDFYGYTF; DNA: TGTGCCAGCAGCCCTTCAGATTTCTATGGCTACACCTTC
D: -; J: TRBJ2-4; V: TRBV6-1; size: -; length: 14; CDR3: CASSENRKGNIQYF; DNA: TGTGCCAGCAGTGAGAACAGGAAGGGAAACATTCAGTACTTC
D: TRBD2; J: TRBJ2-1; V: TRBV13; size: -; length: 14; CDR3: CASSSSRDYQKQFF; DNA: TGTGCCAGCAGCTCGAGCCGGGACTATCAAAAGCAGTTCTTC
D: -; J: TRBJ1-1; V: TRBV5-1; size: -; length: 13; CDR3: CASSLWGPTEAFF; DNA: TGCGCCAGCAGCTTGTGGGGGCCCACTGAAGCTTTCTTT
D: TRBD1; J: TRBJ1-1; V: TRBV6-6; size: -; length: 14; CDR3: CASSFRQGKTEAFF; DNA: TGTGCCAGCAGTTTCCGACAGGGAAAGACTGAAGCTTTCTTT
D: TRBD1; J: TRBJ1-1; V: TRBV2; size: -; length: 15; CDR3: CASGEGQGAPTEAFF; DNA: TGTGCCAGCGGGGAGGGACAGGGGGCGCCCACTGAAGCTTTCTTT
D: TRBD1; J: TRBJ1-2; V: TRBV5-1; size: -; length: 15; CDR3: CASSSPGQGSYDYTF; DNA: TGCGCCAGCAGTTCACCGGGACAGGGGAGTTATGACTACACCTTC
D: -; J: TRBJ1-5; V: TRBV5-4; size: few; length: 14; CDR3: CASSSGLGNQPQHF; DNA: TGTGCCAGCAGCTCAGGACTGGGCAATCAGCCCCAGCATTTT
D: -; J: TRBJ2-3; V: TRBV5-4; size: -; length: 14; CDR3: CAGAGPLSTDTQYF; DNA: TGTGCCGGCGCGGGGCCGTTAAGCACAGATACGCAGTATTTT
D: TRBD1; J: TRBJ1-1; V: TRBV6-6; size: -; length: 14; CDR3: CASSSLHRGNEAFF; DNA: TGTGCCAGCAGTTCCCTCCACAGGGGGAATGAAGCTTTCTTT
D: TRBD2; J: TRBJ2-3; V: TRBV6-1; size: -; length: 15; CDR3: CASRETSGSKDTQYF; DNA: TGTGCCAGCAGGGAGACTAGCGGGAGTAAAGATACGCAGTATTTT
D: -; J: TRBJ1-4; V: TRBV6-6; size: -; length: 12; CDR3: CASSPGREKLFF; DNA: TGTGCCAGCAGTCCCGGACGGGAAAAACTGTTTTTT
D: -; J: TRBJ2-7; V: TRBV27; size: -; length: 12; CDR3: CASSPPYYEQYF; DNA: TGTGCCAGCAGTCCTCCCTACTACGAGCAGTACTTC
D: TRBD2; J: TRBJ2-5; V: TRBV5-4; size: -; length: 14; CDR3: CASSLTGGRETQYF; DNA: TGTGCCAGCAGCTTAACGGGGGGGCGGGAGACCCAGTACTTC
D: -; J: TRBJ2-7; V: TRBV19; size: -; length: 14; CDR3: CASRGAGAGGEQYF; DNA: TGTGCCAGTAGGGGCGCCGGTGCGGGTGGCGAGCAGTACTTC
D: -; J: TRBJ1-2; V: TRBV6-1; size: -; length: 14; CDR3: CASSERDRTYGYTF; DNA: TGTGCCAGCAGTGAAAGAGACAGAACCTATGGCTACACCTTC
D: TRBD2; J: TRBJ2-5; V: TRBV9; size: -; length: 15; CDR3: CASSSLAGYQETQYF; DNA: TGTGCCAGCAGCTCGCTAGCGGGGTACCAAGAGACCCAGTACTTC
D: -; J: TRBJ2-7; V: TRBV10-3; size: -; length: 12; CDR3: CAISPGSYEQYF; DNA: TGTGCCATCAGCCCCGGCTCCTACGAGCAGTACTTC
D: TRBD2; J: TRBJ2-3; V: TRBV29-1; size: -; length: 14; CDR3: CSVQRDGGADTQYF; DNA: TGCAGCGTGCAGAGGGACGGGGGGGCGGATACGCAGTATTTT
D: TRBD2; J: TRBJ2-3; V: TRBV5-1; size: -; length: 16; CDR3: CASSWTSGGSTDTQYF; DNA: TGCGCCAGCAGCTGGACTAGCGGGGGGTCCACAGATACGCAGTATTTT
D: -; J: TRBJ2-7; V: TRBV5-1; size: -; length: 12; CDR3: CASSLGEGEQYF; DNA: TGCGCCAGCAGCTTGGGTGAAGGAGAGCAGTACTTC
D: TRBD2; J: TRBJ2-2; V: TRBV5-1; size: -; length: 15; CDR3: CASSWTSGGHGELFF; DNA: TGCGCCAGCAGCTGGACTAGCGGGGGGCACGGGGAGCTGTTTTTT